This TCR beta chain was recovered during a study of blood T cell repertoires in COVID-19. V was shortened by 10 bases and J by 7 bases, with 21 bases between the two germline ends. This CDR3 contains 14 residues. Germline assignment: CDR1 SGHNT and CDR2 YYREEE (reference sequence). Profiling relied on immunoSEQ multiplex PCR, and the TCRdb table lists in-frame clones only, not all of them. Of 150,000 to 200,000 clones in the sample, about 86% were seen once. The chain recombines TRBV5-4 with TRBJ2-1, with a possible D match to TRBD2 (6 bases). The sequence came from a woman aged 80 or over in a cohort sampled during active or convalescent COVID-19. Input material: peripheral blood. The CDR3 sequence: CAERPQSGVNEQFF. CDR3 bases: TGTGCCGAAAGGCCCCAATCGGGAGTAAATGAGCAGTTCTTC.